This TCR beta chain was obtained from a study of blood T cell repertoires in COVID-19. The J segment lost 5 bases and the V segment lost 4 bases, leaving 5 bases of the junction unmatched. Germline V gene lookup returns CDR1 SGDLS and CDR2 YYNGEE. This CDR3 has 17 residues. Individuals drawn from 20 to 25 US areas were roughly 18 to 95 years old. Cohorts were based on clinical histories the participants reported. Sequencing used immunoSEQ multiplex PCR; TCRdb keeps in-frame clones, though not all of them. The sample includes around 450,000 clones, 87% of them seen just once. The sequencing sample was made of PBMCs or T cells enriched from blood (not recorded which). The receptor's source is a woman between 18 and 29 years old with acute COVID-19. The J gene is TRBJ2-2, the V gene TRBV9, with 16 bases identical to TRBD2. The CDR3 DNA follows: TGTGCCAGCAGCTTGGGACTAGCGGGGGGGCTTACCGGGGAGCTGTTTTTT. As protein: CASSLGLAGGLTGELFF.